These 13 T cell receptor beta chains came from one sample sequenced in a study of identifying expanded T cells in peripheral blood (dated by TCRdb to the late 2010s). Libraries were prepared through the immunoSEQ multiplex PCR assay. As stored in TCRdb, this immuneACCESS dataset retains in-frame rearrangements with V and J assigned. A fraction of the clones does not appear; measured against another copy, unresolved V genes explain less than half of the discrepancy, and the remainder lacks a known reason. The sample includes 80,000 or so clones, with roughly 81% observed a single time. Together, the top ten hold approximately 20% of the sample. The sample taken for sequencing was blood. These receptors were taken from a person aged 18 to 70 in good health.

The V call is TRBV27, the J call TRBJ2-3; unclear D gene. The germline V gene encodes CDR1 MNHEY and CDR2 SMNVEV (reference sequence). V gave up 3 bases and J gave up 5 bases, with 21 bases separating them. CDR3 length: 17 residues. CDR3 sequence reads: CASSLDGSSAVGDTQYF. The CDR3 nucleotides read TGTGCCAGCAGTTTGGATGGTAGCAGCGCGGTCGGAGATACGCAGTATTTT.

V gene TRBV4-3 combines with J gene TRBJ2-2, with D hard to call. The CDR3 spans 16 residues. The germline CDR1 and CDR2 sequences are LGHNA and YSLEER. V shed 1 base and J shed 6 bases, with 15 bases lying between them. The CDR3 coding sequence is TGCGCCAGCAGCCAAGGAGTTTCAGAGGTGGCCGGGGAGCTGTTTTTT. Translated, it gives CASSQGVSEVAGELFF.

The rearrangement joins TRBV29-1 to TRBJ1-1; no definite D call. The CDR3 covers 13 residues. Trimming left V 1 base short and J 1 base short, with 7 bases between. The V gene's germline CDR1 is SQVTM and CDR2 ANQGSEA. The CDR3 here is CSVEGLRNTEAFF. The CDR3 nucleotides read TGCAGCGTTGAAGGGCTGAGGAACACTGAAGCTTTCTTT.

This clone was recorded once. The V and J genes are TRBV27 and TRBJ2-7, with 7 bases that match TRBD1. The CDR3 has 11 residues. J gave up 7 bases and V 5 bases, and 2 bases lay outside the gene matches. Per the germline V gene, CDR1 is MNHEY and CDR2 is SMNVEV (reference sequence). CDR3: CASSQTGEQYF. CDR3 bases: TGTGCCAGCAGTCAGACAGGGGAGCAGTACTTC.

The rearrangement links TRBV7-2 to TRBJ2-3, with D possibly TRBD2 on 5 matching bases. The CDR3 spans 16 residues. Between the trimmed V and J ends, which lost 4 bases and 0 bases, there was a span of 14 bases. Germline CDR1 is SGHTA and CDR2 is FQGNSA. CDR3 DNA sequence: TGTGCCAGCAGCTCTTCAGGACTTTCTAGCACAGATACGCAGTATTTT. As protein: CASSSSGLSSTDTQYF.

The rearrangement uses TRBV7-3 and TRBJ2-2, with D perhaps matching TRBD1 (6 bases). Germline V lookup: CDR1 SGHTA, CDR2 FQGTGA. The CDR3 is 13 residues long. Trimming cost V 5 bases and J 5 bases, with 9 bases left between them. The CDR3 here is CASSPQGTGELFF. CDR3 coding DNA: TGTGCCAGCAGCCCCCAGGGGACCGGGGAGCTGTTTTTT.

The chain has TRBV7-8 and TRBJ1-1; a possible D gene is TRBD1 (6 bases). Trimming pared 0 bases from V and 0 bases from J, leaving 11 bases between. The length of the CDR3 is 16 residues. Germline V CDR1 and CDR2: SGHVS, FQNEAQ. CDR3 loop: CASSLANNRVNTEAFF. The DNA for the CDR3 is TGTGCCAGCAGCTTAGCCAACAACAGGGTGAACACTGAAGCTTTCTTT.

V is TRBV28 and J is TRBJ1-5; TRBD1 aligns across 8 bases. CDR3 length: 14 amino acids. Germline lookup yields CDR1 MDHEN and CDR2 SYDVKM. The V gene end was trimmed by 6 bases and the J gene end by 7 bases; junction bases not matched to a gene: 8. The CDR3 spells CASRVGQGWQPQHF. The CDR3 DNA sequence: TGTGCCAGCAGGGTAGGACAGGGATGGCAGCCCCAGCATTTT.

The V gene is TRBV4-1, the J gene TRBJ2-1, with TRBD2 identical over 8 bases. CDR3 length: 16 amino acids. V trimming: 0 bases; J trimming: 8 bases; junction bases outside the gene matches: 9. Per the germline V gene, CDR1 is MGHRA and CDR2 is YSYEKL. In DNA, the CDR3 is TGCGCCAGCAGCCAAGATGCCAGCGGGAGTAGGGATGAGCAGTTCTTC. Protein product: CASSQDASGSRDEQFF.

V is TRBV6-6 and J is TRBJ1-1; 7 bases are a match to TRBD1. With V trimmed by 7 bases and J by 3 bases, 14 bases remained unmatched. Germline CDR1 MNHNY, CDR2 SVGAGI (reference sequence). This CDR3 is built from 16 residues. Here the CDR3 reads CASTIATGEGDTEAFF. Here the CDR3 DNA reads TGTGCCAGCACCATAGCCACAGGGGAAGGGGACACTGAAGCTTTCTTT.

This clone showed up just a few times. The rearrangement links TRBV7-2 to TRBJ2-7; no clear D gene. This CDR3 is built from 14 residues. V was clipped by 1 base and J by 5 bases, with 12 bases between them. Germline values: CDR1 SGHTA, CDR2 FQGNSA. As DNA, the CDR3 is TGTGCCAGCAGCTTAGTGGGGTCCCCAGACGAGCAGTACTTC. It is translated as CASSLVGSPDEQYF.

The chain links TRBV4-1 to TRBJ1-4; weak D call: TRBD1 (5 bases). The CDR3 sequence is 18 residues long. V was cut by 1 base and J by 8 bases, with 23 bases left in between. Germline V gene data show CDR1 as MGHRA and CDR2 as YSYEKL. CDR3 bases: TGCGCCAGCAGCCAAGGGGCCTTCGTCGGGGCGCCTGAGGAAAAACTGTTTTTT. Protein sequence: CASSQGAFVGAPEEKLFF.

The gene calls are TRBV9 and TRBJ2-7; 9 bases are a match to TRBD1. The junction had 7 bases not matched to a gene; V was cut back by 0 bases and J by 6 bases. The length of the CDR3 is 15 residues. Looked up from germline, CDR1 is SGDLS and CDR2 is YYNGEE. The CDR3 spells CASSVDGTGFFEQYF. In nucleotides, the CDR3 is TGTGCCAGCAGCGTAGATGGGACAGGGTTCTTCGAGCAGTACTTC.